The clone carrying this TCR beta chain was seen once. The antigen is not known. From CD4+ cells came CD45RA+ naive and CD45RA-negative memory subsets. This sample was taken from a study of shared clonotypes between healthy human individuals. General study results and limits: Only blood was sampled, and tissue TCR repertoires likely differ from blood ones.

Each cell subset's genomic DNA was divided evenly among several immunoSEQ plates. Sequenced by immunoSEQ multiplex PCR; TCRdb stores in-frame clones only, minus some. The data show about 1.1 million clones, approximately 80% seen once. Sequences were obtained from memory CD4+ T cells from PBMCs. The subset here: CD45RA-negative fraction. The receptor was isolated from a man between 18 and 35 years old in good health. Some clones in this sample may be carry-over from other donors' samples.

Here the CDR3 DNA reads TGTGCCAGCAGTTCCCTCAGCAGTGGCTCTGGCAATGAGCAGTTCTTC. Its protein is CASSSLSSGSGNEQFF. V usage is TRBV6-5 and J usage is TRBJ2-1; D is uncertain. The CDR3 totals 16 residues. CDR1 and CDR2 from the germline V gene are MNHEY and SVGAGI. Trimming left V 4 bases short and J 6 bases short, with 19 bases between.